This T cell receptor (beta chain) was observed in a study of blood T cell repertoires in COVID-19. The CDR3 loop spans 15 amino acids. Germline V gene lookup returns CDR1 DFQATT and CDR2 SNEGSKA (reference sequence). V was cut by 3 bases and J by 6 bases, with 20 bases left in between. Profiling relied on immunoSEQ multiplex PCR, and the TCRdb table lists in-frame clones only, not all of them. The sample shows fewer than 500,000 clones, around 88% of them seen only once. Sequencing was performed on peripheral blood. This TCR was sampled from a woman aged 25 to 39 with acute or convalescent COVID-19. This sequence joins TRBV20-1 and TRBJ1-1, with a possible D match to TRBD1 (6 bases). CDR3 bases: TGCAGTGCTAGTCCTGGTACCGGGGGGCTCTCTGAAGCTTTCTTT. Protein: CSASPGTGGLSEAFF.